These T cell receptor beta chains were read from a single sample in a study of radiotherapy plus CTLA-4 blockade in lung cancer. Assay used: immunoSEQ multiplex PCR; TCRdb lists only in-frame clones, some missing. The table lists roughly 30,000 clones, around four fifths of them singletons. The source was peripheral blood, collected from a patient treated with radiotherapy plus ipilimumab. Source of these receptors: a human donor with non-small cell lung cancer that progressed on radiotherapy plus ipilimumab. Each CDR3 is given with its conserved first and last residue. Fields, in order: clone size, V gene, D gene, J gene, CDR3 DNA, CDR3 protein. D genes are given only for firm matches. A row's size may be missing; if present it is once, few, many or a size class.

-	TRBV27	-	TRBJ2-7	TGTGCCAGCAACAAAACACGGAAAGGACGGGACTCCTACGAGCAGTACTTC	CASNKTRKGRDSYEQYF
-	TRBV7-9	-	TRBJ2-7	TGTGCCAGCAGCTTATCAGGTTCAGTGAGCTCCTACGAGCAGTACTTC	CASSLSGSVSSYEQYF
-	TRBV15	TRBD1	TRBJ1-6	TGTGCCACCAGCAGGGAAACCCCAGGGGGGTATTCACCCCTCCACTTT	CATSRETPGGYSPLHF
-	TRBV5-1	-	TRBJ1-4	TGCGCCAGCAGCTTGACAGGGTCCACTAATGAAAAACTGTTTTTT	CASSLTGSTNEKLFF
-	TRBV4-1	-	TRBJ1-6	TGCGCCAGCAGCCCCCCTGGTGGGCTATGGTCACCCCTCCACTTT	CASSPPGGLWSPLHF
-	TRBV11-2	-	TRBJ2-1	TGTGCCAGCAGCTTAGGTTGGGCGTCATACAATGAGCAGTTCTTC	CASSLGWASYNEQFF
-	TRBV7-2	TRBD1	TRBJ2-2	TGTGCCAGCAGCCAGTCGGGACAGGGGCTCAACACCGGGGAGCTGTTTTTT	CASSQSGQGLNTGELFF
-	TRBV4-3	-	TRBJ2-7	TGCGCCAGCAGCCAAGATTGGCCTGGCCCCTCCTACGAGCAGTACTTC	CASSQDWPGPSYEQYF
few	TRBV6-6	-	TRBJ2-7	TGTGCCAGCAGTTCCCACGGACAGACCGCCTACGAGCAGTACTTC	CASSSHGQTAYEQYF
-	TRBV7-2	TRBD1	TRBJ2-7	TGTGCCAGCAGCTCAGACCAAGACAGGGGGCGTCCCTACGAGCAGTACTTC	CASSSDQDRGRPYEQYF
-	TRBV18	-	TRBJ2-4	TGTGCCAGCTCACCAGGGGCGATCTCTAAAAACATTCAGTACTTC	CASSPGAISKNIQYF
-	TRBV6-1	-	TRBJ1-2	TGTGCCAGCAGCGTGACGAGAGGGCCTCACTATGGCTACACCTTC	CASSVTRGPHYGYTF
few	TRBV6-1	TRBD1	TRBJ1-5	TGTGCCAGCAGTGAGACAGGGTTCAATCAGCCCCAGCATTTT	CASSETGFNQPQHF
-	TRBV19	TRBD1	TRBJ2-7	TGTGCCAGTAGTGGCAGGGGGTCCTACGAGCAGTACTTC	CASSGRGSYEQYF
-	TRBV10-3	TRBD1	TRBJ1-1	TGTGCCATCAGCCTTACGGACAGGGCGAACACTGAAGCTTTCTTT	CAISLTDRANTEAFF
-	TRBV10-3	-	TRBJ2-1	TGTGCCATCAGTGAAGCTAGAGTTGGGAGCTACAATGAGCAGTTCTTC	CAISEARVGSYNEQFF
-	TRBV19	TRBD1	TRBJ2-7	TGTGCCAGTAGGACCCTGATATTCCGACAGGGAGCACCCCTATACTACGAGCAGTACTTC	CASRTLIFRQGAPLYYEQYF